The sequence of this T cell receptor beta chain was determined in a study of regulatory T cells in long-lasting Graves disease. Indicated time point: newly diagnosed GD, antithyroid drugs for less than 3 months. Construction of the TCR library relied on RNA isolated from PBMCs. EDTA tubes were used for drawing 8 to 9 milliliters of peripheral blood. Overall study results and limits: Accuracy could have been hurt by small sample size.

This clonotype was seen repeatedly, ten times or more. Antigen unknown. V lost 5 bases and J lost 9, with 17 bases in between. Germline V gene lookup returns CDR1 MDHEN and CDR2 SYDVKM. There are 13 residues in the CDR3. Arm-PCR of CDR3 regions with iRepertoire HTBI primers generated TCR beta libraries. TCRdb re-analysed the multiplex PCR reads in MiXCR, keeping a single row per CDR3 protein. The sample lists hundreds of thousands of distinct CDR3 sequences, around 17% occurring once. This sample also belongs to another study, concerning T cells in Graves' hyperthyroidism and ophthalmopathy. That investigation notes: The diagnoses drew upon clinical symptoms, serum thyroxine and TRAb, thyroid ultrasound and orbital computed tomography.

Sequencing used peripheral blood mononuclear cells (PBMCs), obtained at new diagnosis, from a patient treated with antithyroid drugs. The chain recombines TRBV28 with TRBJ2-7; D unclear. The origin of this receptor is a woman in her 30s with Graves disease. The CDR3 region is CASSIEVSSWQYF. The CDR3 coding sequence is TGTGCCAGCAGTATTGAGGTCTCGTCGTGGCAGTACTTC.